One T cell receptor (beta chain) is described in this entry. With no count recorded, this clonotype is classed as medium-sized (0.01 to 0.1%) from frequency. Its antigen is unknown. Each CD8+ T cell subset was flow-sorted in triplicate, and 300,000 to 350,000 cells per subset were placed directly into RLT lysis buffer. To keep memory contaminants out, a stringent definition of naive CD8+ T cells was applied: CD45RO-CCR7+CD27+CD95-. Using standard density gradient centrifugation, peripheral blood mononuclear cells were isolated from buffy coats. A FACSAria III was used to flow-sort naive CXCR3-negative and CXCR3-positive CD8+ T cells. Total RNA was extracted from sorted cells using an RNeasy Mini Kit. The data are from a study of CXCR3-negative and CXCR3-positive naive CD8 T cells (dated by TCRdb to between 2018 and 2021). Study-wide context: In total, around 140 million TRB reads were obtained, corresponding to roughly 1.5 +/- 0.3 million reads per library. TRBV-TRBJ cluster analysis included naive subsets from about five donors and memory cells from 3 donors. Diversity and physicochemical repertoire analyses were performed on about a dozen donors pooled from two independent experiments.

What the research found in general, with its limitations: Within the same donor, TRBV-TRBJ usage looked similar between naive CXCR3-negative and CXCR3-positive cells, but memory cells had distinct patterns. Because surface CD5, which has been linked to self-reactivity in mice, was comparable between naive subsets, TCR interaction strength was also inferred from TRB CDR3 physicochemical properties. Because CXCR3 expression was partially decreased after cryopreservation, freshly isolated PBMCs were used for most assays. Both naive subsets had comparably high repertoire diversity, while memory CD8+ T cells had much lower repertoire diversity. Compared with CXCR3-negative naive cells, CXCR3-positive naive cells had TRB CDR3s with higher hydrophobicity (lower Kidera factor 4), lower energy, and higher strength and volume indices.

The data were produced on a NextSeq 550. The Human TCR Profiling Kit (MiLaboratory) was used to make UMI-labeled 5' RACE TRB cDNA libraries. The full amount of extracted RNA was used for cDNA synthesis, and the full amount of resulting cDNA was used for PCR amplification. Libraries were prepared in parallel using an identical number of PCR cycles. In the source study's methods: With a requirement of at least two reads per UMI, MIGEC and MiXCR extracted about 53,000 +/- 9,400 unique UMI-labeled TRB cDNA molecules per library. On average, about 40,000 +/- 10,000 functional in-frame TRB CDR3 nucleotide clonotypes lacking stop codons were found per library. After each sample was downsampled to 5000 UMI-labeled TRB molecules, VDJtools was used to calculate diversity metrics such as normalized Shannon-Wiener and Chao1. VDJtools computed clonotype-size-weighted physicochemical properties of the central five CDR3 residues: interaction energy, strength, volume and Kidera factor 4. Reads reprocessed by TCRdb are summarized as one entry per CDR3 protein sequence, and DNA is absent. None of the V and J calls come from the authors' own analysis; TCRdb made them. The sample table holds approximately 6,200 distinct CDR3 sequences. The top ten clones comprise under 2% of the sample.

This receptor was identified in a human donor in good health. Some clones in this sample may be carry-over from other donors' samples. The sequencing sample was made of naive CXCR3- CD8+ T cells from blood. In the paper's terms, the cell subset or site label means: CD45RO-CCR7+CD27+CD95- naive CD8+ T cells lacking CXCR3 (TNR3-).

The CDR3 is CAISERQLYNEQFF. The rearranged chain carries TRBV10-3 and TRBJ2-1. There are 14 amino acids in the CDR3, from cysteine to phenylalanine inclusive. No DNA sequence was recorded. In the germline V gene, CDR1 corresponds to ENHRY and CDR2 to SYGVKD.